This TCR beta chain was retrieved from a study of shared T cell receptors in the human thymus. Generated by immunoSEQ multiplex PCR, the TCRdb table keeps only in-frame clones and is missing some. The sample shows about 730,000 clones, 80% to 90% of them seen only once. The germline V gene has CDR1 SEHNR and CDR2 FQNEAQ (reference sequence). The germline V and J ends were trimmed by 5 bases and 2 bases, with 14 bases remaining between them. CDR3 size: 15 residues. The sample was also linked to a second study, of human thymus T cells. That paper adds: Resections from corrective heart surgery supplied the thymus tissue.

The specimen was thymocytes. This sequence was found in a girl under three years old with a congenital heart defect. The V gene is TRBV7-9, the J gene TRBJ2-3; D remains unclear. In DNA, the CDR3 is TGTGCCAGCAGCCCGGTCCTACCTGACACAGATACGCAGTATTTT. Amino acid sequence: CASSPVLPDTDTQYF.